Following are 31 T cell receptor beta chains from one sample sequenced in a study of Graves' ophthalmopathy and Graves' hyperthyroidism. RNA served as the template for amplifying TCR beta CDR3 regions. HTBI primers served in a first-round RT-PCR, which a second-round multiplex PCR followed. From the multiplex PCR reads, TCRdb called clonotypes with MiXCR, one entry per CDR3 protein. The data contain over a million distinct CDR3 sequences, about 35% of them seen just once; the ten biggest clones take up more than 9.5%. Material for sequencing was peripheral blood or thyroid tissue (not recorded which). The receptors originated from an adult man with Graves' hyperthyroidism.

The table lists this clonotype with a few counts. The CDR3: CASSLKSGPNQPQHF. The CDR3 DNA follows: TGTGCCAGCAGCTTAAAATCAGGCCCTAATCAGCCCCAGCATTTT. The J gene is TRBJ1-5, the V gene TRBV7-3; D unresolved. CDR3 size: 15 residues. Germline V gives CDR1 SGHTA, CDR2 FQGTGA. V lost 1 base and J 4 bases, leaving 11 bases between the germline ends.

Comment on this clonotype: A clone one base away is much larger, so this may be a read error. The chain employs TRBV9 and TRBJ1-6, with 7 bases fitting TRBD1. J lost 9 bases, V lost 2 bases, and 14 bases had no gene match. Germline CDR1 SGDLS, CDR2 YYNGEE. The CDR3 is made up of 17 amino acids. In nucleotides, the CDR3 is TGTGCCAGCAGCGTCCCAGGGGGGGGGGTGCGTAGTTCACCCCTCCACTTT. Amino acid sequence: CASSVPGGGVRSSPLHF.

J is TRBJ2-5 and V is TRBV5-1; no clear D gene. Trimming cost V 0 bases and J 4 bases, with 13 bases left between them. CDR3 length equals 15 residues. The V gene's germline CDR1 is SGHRS and CDR2 YFSETQ. The CDR3 DNA sequence: TGCGCCAGCAGCTTGGGTCTACCCCAAGGAGAGACCCAGTACTTC. Translating it yields CASSLGLPQGETQYF. Complete variable domain (other parts from reference TRBV5-1 and TRBJ2-5): KAGVTQTPRYLIKTRGQQVTLSCSPISGHRSVSWYQQTPGQGLQFLFEYFSETQRNKGNFPGRFSGRQFSNSRSEMNVSTLELGDSALYLCASSLGLPQGETQYFGPGTRLLVL.

This clonotype was counted many times. The chain links TRBV7-8 to TRBJ2-7, with TRBD1 identical over 7 bases. The CDR3 extends over 16 amino acids. Trimming took 4 bases from V and 2 from J; bases not matched to a gene: 11. Germline CDR1 is SGHVS and CDR2 is FQNEAQ. The CDR3 bases are TGTGCCAGCAGCTCCGGGCCGGGACAGCACCCCTACGAGCAGTACTTC. Its protein is CASSSGPGQHPYEQYF.

This clonotype came up many times. The V call is TRBV5-1, the J call TRBJ1-2; 8 nucleotides line up with TRBD1. The CDR3 consists of 14 residues. V dropped 5 bases and J dropped 4; count of bases not matched to a gene: 7. Looked up from germline, CDR1 is SGHRS and CDR2 is YFSETQ. The CDR3 nucleotides are TGCGCCAGCAGGTCGGACAGGGTGAGCTATGGCTACACCTTC. The encoded protein is CASRSDRVSYGYTF.

This clonotype was seen many times. The V gene is TRBV24-1, the J gene TRBJ2-5, with unresolved D. This CDR3 has 15 amino acids. V was trimmed by 5 bases and J by 1 base, leaving 13 bases between them. CDR1 and CDR2 (germline): KGHDR, SFDVKD. Here the CDR3 reads CATSALTLGQETQYF. The DNA of the CDR3 is TGTGCCACCAGTGCCTTAACTTTGGGCCAAGAGACCCAGTACTTC.

This clonotype was picked up one time. The chain recombines TRBV5-1 with TRBJ2-6; 9 bases are a match to TRBD1. Germline V lookup: CDR1 SGHRS, CDR2 YFSETQ. Losses at the gene ends were 1 base for V and 0 bases for J; bases not matched to a gene: 5. The CDR3 spans 18 residues. CDR3 amino acids: CASSLSGTGISGANVLTF. The CDR3 bases are TGCGCCAGCAGCTTGTCCGGGACAGGGATCTCTGGGGCCAACGTCCTGACTTTC. The whole variable domain, filled in from reference TRBV5-1 and TRBJ2-6, reads KAGVTQTPRYLIKTRGQQVTLSCSPISGHRSVSWYQQTPGQGLQFLFEYFSETQRNKGNFPGRFSGRQFSNSRSEMNVSTLELGDSALYLCASSLSGTGISGANVLTFGAGSRLTVL.

This clonotype was recorded once. The V gene is TRBV2, the J gene TRBJ2-1, with D hard to call. V was trimmed by 9 bases and J by 7 bases, leaving 7 bases between them. This CDR3 is built from 10 residues. CDR1 and CDR2 (germline): SNHLY, FYNNEI. The CDR3: CASFRNEQFF. The CDR3 DNA reads as TGTGCCAGTTTTCGAAATGAGCAGTTCTTC.

Details on this clonotype: Relative to the germline gene, one junction end is altered; a read error may explain this. The chain employs TRBV29-1 and TRBJ2-5; 11 positions agree with TRBD1. This CDR3 has 15 residues. CDR1 SQVTM and CDR2 ANQGSEA come from the germline V gene. The CDR3 loop reads CSAGQGAWGQGTQYF. The CDR3 bases are TGCAGCGCCGGACAGGGGGCGTGGGGGCAAGGGACCCAGTACTTC. Looking up the rest from reference TRBV29-1 and TRBJ2-5 gives the full variable domain: SAVISQKPSRDICQRGTSLTIQCQVDSQVTMMFWYRQQPGQSLTLIATANQGSEATYESGFVIDKFPISRPNLTFSTLTVSNMSPEDSSIYLCSAGQGAWGQGTQYFGPGTRLLVL.

Many counts were recorded for this clonotype. CDR3 region: CSARDFAGSNQPQHF. CDR3 nucleotide sequence: TGCAGTGCTAGAGATTTTGCAGGGAGCAATCAGCCCCAGCATTTT. The chain combines TRBV20-1 with TRBJ1-5, with D possibly matching TRBD1 (5 bases). The CDR3 is made up of 15 amino acids. Deletions cut 0 bases from V and 1 base from J, with 10 bases between. Germline values: CDR1 DFQATT, CDR2 SNEGSKA (reference sequence).

Details on this clonotype: Just one base apart from a much larger clone, this may be a read error. This chain links TRBV20-1 with TRBJ1-1, with D perhaps matching TRBD1 (6 bases). The CDR3 consists of 13 residues. Germline V gene sequence: CDR1 DFQATT, CDR2 SNEGSKA (reference sequence). The CDR3 coding sequence is TGCAGTGCTAGAATCGCCGGGGGCACTGAAGCTCTCTTT. Amino acids: CSARIAGGTEALF.

The chain combines TRBV5-1 with TRBJ1-6; D gene unclear. CDR3 length: 13 amino acids. V gave up 4 bases and J gave up 10 bases, with 12 bases separating them. In germline, CDR1 is SGHRS, CDR2 YFSETQ. The CDR3, as DNA: TGCGCCAGCAGCCCAACTCAAGGCTCACCCCTCCACTTT. Its protein product is CASSPTQGSPLHF.

The chain joins TRBV25-1 to TRBJ2-7; the match to TRBD1 covers 8 bases. Germline CDR1 is MGHDK and CDR2 is SYGVNS. V trimming: 8 bases; J trimming: 4 bases; junction bases outside the gene matches: 16. This CDR3 region has 16 residues. CDR3 in amino acids: CASSPQGELGMYEQYF. DNA of the CDR3: TGTGCCAGCTCACCACAGGGGGAACTGGGGATGTACGAGCAGTACTTC.

V is TRBV19 and J is TRBJ1-1; D is perhaps TRBD1 (6 bases). Germline V CDR1 and CDR2: LNHDA, SQIVND (reference sequence). The CDR3 is made up of 15 amino acids. The V end was cut by 1 base, the J end by 0 bases, with 9 bases between. The CDR3 bases are TGTGCCAGTAGTATAGTCGGGGGCTTGAACACTGAAGCTTTCTTT. Translation gives CASSIVGGLNTEAFF.

This clonotype was observed a handful of times. Likely a read error: the CDR3 ends without its conserved phenylalanine or tryptophan. The DNA is left out, because the CDR3 cannot be placed on it with certainty; the CDR3 is given as TCRdb lists it. The chain joins TRBV20-1 to TRBJ2-7; the table's D gene call, TRBD2, was not cross checked with the DNA. Germline V gene lookup returns CDR1 DFQATT and CDR2 SNEGSKA (reference sequence). From its first to its last residue, the CDR3 has 12 amino acids. The CDR3 sequence is CSARGTSGRHGS.

The V gene is TRBV7-9, the J gene TRBJ1-6, with 7 bases aligning to TRBD1. Losses at the gene ends were 6 bases for V and 6 bases for J; bases not matched to a gene: 8. The germline V gene has CDR1 SEHNR and CDR2 FQNEAQ (reference sequence). The CDR3 loop spans 15 amino acids. The CDR3 loop is CASSQKGQTNSPLHF. CDR3 coding DNA: TGTGCCAGCAGTCAGAAGGGACAGACTAATTCACCCCTCCACTTT.

V is TRBV7-6 and J is TRBJ2-5; D is perhaps TRBD1 or TRBD2 (5 bases each). The V end was cut by 7 bases, the J end by 4 bases, with 19 bases between. The CDR3 runs to 15 residues. Germline loops: CDR1 SGHVS, CDR2 FNYEAQ. CDR3 amino acids: CASKPVSGRPETQYF. As DNA, the CDR3 is TGTGCCAGCAAGCCAGTTTCGGGGCGCCCAGAGACCCAGTACTTC.

The rearrangement joins TRBV7-9 to TRBJ1-1; unclear D gene. Germline CDR1 is SEHNR and CDR2 is FQNEAQ (reference sequence). Trimming removed 0 bases from V and 1 base from J, with 12 bases in between. The CDR3 consists of 16 residues. The CDR3 bases are TGTGCCAGCAGCTTAGCTGGCACGGCAGGGAACACTGAAGCTTTCTTT. Residues: CASSLAGTAGNTEAFF.

This clonotype turned up a few times. The chain combines TRBV25-1 with TRBJ1-1, with 9 nucleotides matching TRBD1. Trimming at V came to 6 bases and at J to 0 bases, leaving 8 bases not matched to a gene. The CDR3 runs 16 residues. Germline V gene sequence: CDR1 MGHDK, CDR2 SYGVNS. CDR3 nucleotides: TGTGCCAGCAGGGGAACAGGGACAGGGATGAACACTGAAGCTTTCTTT. Translating gives CASRGTGTGMNTEAFF.

This clonotype was seen at least ten times. The rearrangement joins TRBV7-2 to TRBJ1-2; D perhaps matches TRBD1 (5 bases). Germline loops: CDR1 SGHTA, CDR2 FQGNSA. The germline V and J ends were trimmed by 5 bases and 5 bases, with 12 bases remaining between them. This CDR3 comprises 13 residues. The CDR3: CASSNAGLYGYTF. For the CDR3, the DNA is TGTGCCAGCAGCAACGCGGGACTTTATGGCTACACCTTC.

This clonotype showed up just a few times. The chain has TRBV12-3 or TRBV12-4 and TRBJ2-5, with a tentative D call TRBD1 (5 bases). This CDR3 has 13 residues. Trimming left V 6 bases short and J 5 bases short, with 13 bases between. The CDR3 is CASRLWGWETQYF. In DNA form, the CDR3 reads TGTGCCAGCAGGTTGTGGGGCTGGGAGACCCAGTACTTC.

In this sample, this clonotype turned up a few times. The chain uses TRBV4-1 and TRBJ2-5; the D call may be TRBD1 or TRBD2 (6 bases each). The V end was cut by 0 bases, the J end by 5 bases, with 10 bases between. There are 14 residues in the CDR3. Germline assignment: CDR1 MGHRA and CDR2 YSYEKL. CDR3 in amino acids: CASSQEGGMETQYF. Here the CDR3 DNA reads TGCGCCAGCAGCCAAGAAGGGGGGATGGAGACCCAGTACTTC.

The V and J genes are TRBV18 and TRBJ2-6, with 12 bases identical to TRBD2. V lost 8 bases and J lost 0; bases outside the gene matches: 8. The CDR3 runs 18 residues. Germline loops: CDR1 KGHSH, CDR2 LQKENI. The CDR3 DNA follows: TGTGCCAGCAGCGGACTAGCGGGGAGGTACTCTGGGGCCAACGTCCTGACTTTC. Protein product: CASSGLAGRYSGANVLTF.

This clonotype has a count of ten or more. This chain links TRBV20-1 with TRBJ2-5; 7 bases map to TRBD2. This CDR3 region has 14 residues. With 5 bases clipped from V and 1 base from J, the junction kept 7 bases outside the gene matches. Per germline, CDR1 DFQATT and CDR2 SNEGSKA (reference sequence). The CDR3 region has the DNA TGCAGTGCTCCCGAACTAGCGACCCAAGAGACCCAGTACTTC. Translating gives CSAPELATQETQYF.

Only a few counts were recorded for this clonotype. The V call is TRBV9, the J call TRBJ2-5; D ambiguous. V was cut by 3 bases and J by 7 bases, with 10 bases left in between. Germline V CDR1 and CDR2: SGDLS, YYNGEE. The CDR3 covers 12 residues. CDR3 region: CASSDLYGTQYF. As DNA, the CDR3 is TGTGCCAGCAGCGACTTGTACGGGACCCAGTACTTC.

This clonotype showed up just a few times. The chain carries TRBV7-2 and TRBJ1-1; D perhaps matches TRBD1 (5 bases). Trimming shortened V by 4 bases and J by 10 bases, and 16 bases separated the two germline ends. The CDR3 covers 13 residues. CDR1 SGHTA and CDR2 FQGNSA come from the germline V gene. CDR3 bases: TGTGCCAGCAGCTCGGGGACTCTCGGCTCAGCTTTCTTT. It codes for CASSSGTLGSAFF.

In its sample, this clonotype was seen many times. The CDR3, as DNA: TGTGCCAGTAGGCTGCAGGGGGCTGGGGAGACCCAGTACTTC. Translation gives CASRLQGAGETQYF. The chain is built from TRBV19 and TRBJ2-5, with TRBD1 matching over 8 bases. V shed 6 bases and J 5 bases; nucleotides not matched to a gene: 8. Germline V gene sequence: CDR1 LNHDA, CDR2 SQIVND (reference sequence). This CDR3 comprises 14 residues.

This clonotype was observed once. The gene calls are TRBV7-3 and TRBJ1-2, with D possibly being TRBD1 (5 bases). Trimming removed 5 bases from V and 4 bases from J, with 17 bases in between. Germline V lookup: CDR1 SGHTA, CDR2 FQGTGA. The CDR3 spans 15 residues. In nucleotides, the CDR3 is TGTGCCAGCAGCCGGGGGATACAGGAACTCTATGGCTACACCTTC. Its translation is CASSRGIQELYGYTF.

V gene TRBV4-3 combines with J gene TRBJ1-6, with no clear D. The CDR3 contains 15 residues. Germline V gives CDR1 LGHNA, CDR2 YSLEER. V was trimmed by 0 bases and J by 6 bases, leaving 9 bases between them. The CDR3: CASSQESTANSPLHF. CDR3 in DNA: TGCGCCAGCAGCCAAGAATCCACAGCTAATTCACCCCTCCACTTT.

Turning to this clonotype: The junction and the germline gene differ at one end; a read error may be behind it. This rearrangement joins TRBV19 to TRBJ2-7; D gene unclear. CDR1 and CDR2 (germline): LNHDA, SQIVND (reference sequence). The CDR3 totals 14 residues. The CDR3 DNA follows: TGTGCCAGTAGTATAATGGACGGCTTATACGGGCAGTACTTC. Translated, it gives CASSIMDGLYGQYF.

The sample holds many counts of this clonotype. The CDR3 region is CSASRPAGGYEQYF. CDR3 DNA: TGCAGTGCTAGCCGGCCGGCGGGGGGCTACGAGCAGTACTTC. The chain couples TRBV20-1 to TRBJ2-7; 8 bases agree with TRBD2. From germline, CDR1 is DFQATT and CDR2 SNEGSKA (reference sequence). The CDR3 is made up of 14 amino acids. The V gene end was trimmed by 3 bases and the J gene end by 3 bases; junction bases not matched to a gene: 7.